The entry that follows covers one T cell receptor beta chain sequence. The target antigen is unknown. TCRdb's copy holds only in-frame clones and misses some; the assay was immunoSEQ multiplex PCR. The sample carries about 180,000 clones, roughly nine tenths recorded once. This specimen comes from a study of T cell responses to AZD1222 COVID-19 vaccine. Study-level points and caveats: Spike was spanned by vaccine-associated CD4 TCRs, with dominance at 160-218 and 743-854. Clonal diversity may have been underestimated in mostly white British donors.

This CDR3 comprises 14 residues. Germline V CDR1 and CDR2: SNHLY, FYNNEI. V lost 9 bases and J lost 0; bases outside the gene matches: 7. V gene TRBV2 combines with J gene TRBJ1-1; 7 nucleotides line up with TRBD1. The sample consisted of peripheral blood, taken on day 0 of AZD1222 vaccination. The receptor was derived from an adult in good health. DNA for the CDR3: TGTGCCAGTCACGGGGACAGCATGAACACTGAAGCTTTCTTT. Protein sequence: CASHGDSMNTEAFF.